The T cell receptor (beta chain) under discussion was sequenced for a study of shared clonotypes between healthy human individuals (dated by TCRdb to the early 2020s). Regarding the complete study: The cohort comprised two women and three men aged 18 to 49 years. For each donor, CD4 naive and CD4 memory were each given three plates, CD8 naive was given two plates, and CD8 memory was given one plate. The study deeply sequenced blood TCR repertoires of five healthy adults to estimate repertoire size and the extent of clonotype sharing between individuals. To increase sequencing depth and limit assay-specific biases, TCR repertoire library preparation and sequencing were carried out by different laboratories using diverse techniques. Leukapheresis yielded between about 0.8 and 9.5 billion PBMCs per donor. General study outcomes and caveats: Rarefaction of sorted-subset datasets indicated incomplete sequencing despite the large sequencing depth. The small number of donors limited the genetic and exposure-history diversity represented. Across a handful of donors, around 5% of naive CD4, roughly 3.3% of naive CD8, 2.3% of memory CD4, and around 0.4% of memory CD8 clonotypes were shared. Naive subsets generally had larger estimated clonotype richness than memory subsets did. Compared with non-shared clonotypes, the clonotypes found in all four sorted-subset donors had higher generation probabilities. Based on pairwise subsampling, the degree of clonotype sharing among donors was expected to be affected by sequencing depth. Only blood was sampled, and tissue TCR repertoires likely differ from those in blood.

TCR CDR3 regions were amplified from genomic DNA by multiplex PCR using the deep immunoSEQ assay. Genomic DNA extracted from each cell subset was distributed evenly over all wells of several immunoSEQ 96-well plates, and each plate served as one replicate. For sorted subsets, around 0.2 ug genomic DNA, equal to about 30,000 T cell genomes, was loaded into each replicate PCR. Purified libraries were quantified with a Qubit 3.0 fluorometer, sized on a Bioanalyzer 2100, and re-quantified with the KAPA Library Quantification kit. Each immunoSEQ 96-well plate was sequenced on its own single-read 150-cycle Illumina NextSeq 550 flow cell. Processing in the source paper ran as follows. The immunoSEQ output contained only junctional sequences without quality scores, so filtering could not match that applied to full-length reads. To assign V/J genes and CDR3, sequences were annotated against IMGT germline references using PyIR, a Python wrapper for IgBLAST v1.9. Reads with weak V/J assignments (E-value above 1e-6), missing CDR3, stop codons, out-of-frame junctions, or ambiguous translated residues were removed. V3J clonotypes were defined as sequences sharing an identical inferred V gene, J gene, and CDR3 amino acid sequence. To compute the percentage overlap between repertoires, the number of shared unique clonotypes was divided by the size of the smaller repertoire. RTK rarefaction, the Chao1 estimator, and Recon v2.1 estimates of unobserved clonotypes were used to assess repertoire richness. OLGA was used to compute generation probabilities for all TCRbeta clonotypes that the gDNA method yielded from several donors. Entries here come from immuneACCESS through TCRdb and include only in-frame sequences with V and J called. Some clones fail to appear in such tables; in the studies checked, an unresolved V gene covers under half of the shortfall, and the cause of the remainder is unknown. V and J calls and clone size are copied from that table; D and trimming were computed from the DNA. The sample includes roughly 2,500,000 clones, with roughly 93% observed a single time. Clones ranked in the top ten supply 0.36% of the sample.

From the cysteine through the phenylalanine, the CDR3 covers 14 amino acids. CDR3 DNA is the only sequence kept; it has 42 bases, read in frame from the first base. Via the germline V gene, CDR1 is MDHEN and CDR2 SYDVKM. Trimming removed 3 bases from V and 6 bases from J, leaving 15 bases between the germline ends. Concerning this clone itself: Its antigen is currently not known. Base qualities are not recorded, but no much larger clone differs from it by a single base.

The donors were healthy, HIV-negative adults who had no recently reported acute infections or vaccinations. All donors were Caucasian adults living in Nashville, Tennessee, USA. Magnetic negative selection was used to enrich CD4+ T cells, after which naive cells were positively selected on CD45RA and the negative fraction became the memory subset. Blood was obtained by leukapheresis, after which PBMCs were separated by Ficoll-Histopaque density gradient centrifugation and cryopreserved in liquid nitrogen vapor phase. Purity and quantity of every magnetically sorted T cell population were checked by analytical flow cytometry. Genomic DNA was isolated from each sorted fraction and quantified by UV absorbance on a Nanodrop 2000c.

Sequenced: naive CD4+ T cells from PBMCs. This specimen's cell subset or site label, per the study, means: CD45RA+ positively selected. This receptor was obtained from a young man in good health. Some clones in this sample may be carry-over from other donors' samples. The rearrangement combines TRBV28 with TRBJ2-7; the D region possibly corresponds to TRBD1 (6 bases align). The CDR3 here reads CASSFAGGLVEQYF. Here is the DNA: TGTGCCAGCAGTTTTGCTGGGGGCCTCGTCGAGCAGTACTTC.